Shown below are 3 T cell receptor beta chains from a single sample sequenced in a study of cytomegalovirus exposure and HLA in healthy donors. Libraries were prepared by immunoSEQ multiplex PCR; TCRdb keeps only in-frame clonotypes and omits some of them. Of 130,000 or so clones listed, 89% were seen once; the top ten hold around 1.2%. The sample was PBMCs. The origin of the receptors is a woman aged 18-29 years in good health and CMV-seronegative.

The CDR3 loop reads CASSTLQGGGEKLFF. The CDR3 region has the DNA TGTGCCAGTAGCACGCTACAGGGGGGTGGTGAAAAACTGTTTTTT. The V and J genes are TRBV19 and TRBJ1-4; 8 bases match TRBD1. CDR1 is LNHDA, CDR2 SQIVND, per germline (reference sequence). The CDR3 has 15 amino acids. Trimming took 6 bases from V and 7 from J; bases not matched to a gene: 10.

The chain is built from TRBV6-5 and TRBJ1-1; possible D gene TRBD1, 6 bases. The V gene's germline CDR1 is MNHEY and CDR2 SVGAGI. The CDR3 sequence is 14 residues long. V was pared by 4 bases and J by 5 bases, with 14 bases between. CDR3 region: CASSLKQGWTEAFF. CDR3 nucleotides: TGTGCCAGCAGTTTGAAACAGGGTTGGACTGAAGCTTTCTTT.

V is TRBV4-1 and J is TRBJ1-2; the D gene is possibly TRBD1 (6 bases). V lost 0 bases to trimming and J lost 4 bases, with 18 bases between them. CDR1 is MGHRA and CDR2 is YSYEKL in the germline V gene. This CDR3 has 17 residues. The CDR3 is CASSQDRTAGTPYGYTF. The CDR3 region has the DNA TGCGCCAGCAGCCAAGATCGAACAGCGGGGACACCCTATGGCTACACCTTC.